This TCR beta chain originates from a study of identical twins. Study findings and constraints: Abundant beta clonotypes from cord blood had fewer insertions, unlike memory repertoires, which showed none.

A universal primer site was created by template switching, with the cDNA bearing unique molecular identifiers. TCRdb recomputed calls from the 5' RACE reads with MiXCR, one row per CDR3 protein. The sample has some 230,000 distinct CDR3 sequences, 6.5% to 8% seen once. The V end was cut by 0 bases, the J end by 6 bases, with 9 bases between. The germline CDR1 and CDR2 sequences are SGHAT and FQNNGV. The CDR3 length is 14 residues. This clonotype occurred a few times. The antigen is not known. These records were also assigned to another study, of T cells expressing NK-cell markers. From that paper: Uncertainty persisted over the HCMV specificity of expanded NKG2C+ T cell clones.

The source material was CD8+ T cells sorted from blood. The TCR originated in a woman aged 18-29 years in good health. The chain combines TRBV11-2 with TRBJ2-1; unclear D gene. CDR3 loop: CASSLESDSNEQFF. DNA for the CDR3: TGTGCCAGCAGCTTAGAAAGCGATTCCAATGAGCAGTTCTTC.